This T cell receptor beta chain was sequenced during a study of T cell changes during pregnancy in multiple sclerosis. The CDR3 has 14 residues. V was shortened by 6 bases and J by 0 bases, with 9 bases between the two germline ends. CDR1 MNHEY and CDR2 SVGAGI come from the germline V gene. Profiled with immunoSEQ multiplex PCR; TCRdb holds only in-frame clones, not every one. The sample shows just over 65,000 clones, about 89% of them seen only once. The chain links TRBV6-5 to TRBJ1-5, with D unresolved. The sequence came from a female donor with multiple sclerosis, enrolled in a pregnancy study. Sample: peripheral blood, taken in the second trimester of pregnancy. The CDR3 DNA sequence: TGTGCCAGCAGCCGGTTAGATAGCAATCAGCCCCAGCATTTT. Residues: CASSRLDSNQPQHF.